This is a list of T cell receptor beta chains from one sample in a study of regulatory T cells in long-lasting Graves disease. TCRdb redid the calling of the multiplex PCR reads with MiXCR, one entry per CDR3 protein. The table has roughly 560,000 distinct CDR3 sequences, around 16% seen once. The same data also went into a second study, on T cells in Graves' hyperthyroidism and ophthalmopathy.

The material sequenced was peripheral blood mononuclear cells (PBMCs), taken at new diagnosis, from a patient treated with antithyroid drugs. These receptor sequences come from a woman aged 40-60 years with Graves disease. CDR3s include the opening cysteine and the closing phenylalanine or tryptophan. The order of the fields is clone size, D gene, CDR3 length, J gene, V gene, CDR3 protein, CDR3 DNA. D genes are given only for firm matches. Clone size, where shown, is once, few, many, or a class for clones that have expanded.

>many|-|15|TRBJ1-4|TRBV20-1
CSASPGGTANEKLFF
TGCAGTGCTAGTCCCGGAGGGACGGCTAATGAAAAACTGTTTTTT
>many|-|11|TRBJ1-1|TRBV5-6
CASSFRDKAFF
TGTGCCAGCAGCTTCCGGGACAAGGCTTTCTTT
>-|-|13|TRBJ1-4|TRBV5-1
CASSSRADEKLFF
TGCGCCAGCAGCTCTCGGGCGGATGAAAAACTGTTTTTT
>many|-|14|TRBJ2-7|TRBV12-3/TRBV12-4
CASTGGRASYEQYF
TGTGCCAGCACGGGGGGCAGGGCTTCCTACGAGCAGTACTTC
>many|-|14|TRBJ2-1|TRBV30
CAWTGGSSYNEQFF
TGTGCCTGGACAGGAGGGAGCTCCTACAATGAGCAGTTCTTC
>few|-|13|TRBJ2-7|TRBV2
CARQQGPLHEQYF
TGTGCCAGACAACAGGGCCCCCTCCACGAGCAGTACTTC
>few|TRBD1|13|TRBJ1-2|TRBV12-3/TRBV12-4
CASSLEGAQGYTF
TGTGCCAGCAGTTTAGAGGGGGCGCAGGGCTACACCTTC
>many|TRBD1|16|TRBJ1-1|TRBV7-8
CASSRRDSRPVGEAFF
TGTGCCAGCAGCCGCCGGGACAGCCGTCCTGTAGGAGAAGCTTTCTTT
>few|TRBD1|16|TRBJ2-7|TRBV28
CASSYIPGGNSYEQYF
TGTGCCAGCAGTTATATCCCAGGGGGCAACTCCTACGAGCAGTACTTC
>many|-|15|TRBJ1-3|TRBV5-1
CASSQTPISGNTIYF
TGCGCCAGCAGCCAGACACCGATCTCTGGAAACACCATATATTTT
>few|TRBD2|14|TRBJ2-7|TRBV20-1
CSAPPAGADYEQYF
TGCAGTGCCCCACCAGCGGGAGCGGACTACGAGCAGTACTTC
>many|TRBD1|16|TRBJ2-3|TRBV6-1
CASSEPWTGRTDTQYF
TGTGCCAGCAGTGAACCTTGGACAGGACGCACAGATACGCAGTATTTT
>many|-|16|TRBJ1-6|TRBV2
CASSEVGQIMNSPLHF
TGTGCCAGCAGTGAAGTGGGTCAGATTATGAATTCACCCCTCCACTTT
>few|TRBD1|16|TRBJ2-7|TRBV27
CASSSSGQSTPYEQYF
TGTGCCAGCAGTTCCTCGGGACAGTCGACTCCCTACGAGCAGTACTTC
>few|TRBD1|17|TRBJ1-2|TRBV7-2
CASSHNRGWGGDYGYTF
TGTGCCAGCAGCCACAACAGGGGTTGGGGAGGTGACTATGGCTACACCTTC
>-|-|11|TRBJ2-7|TRBV12-3/TRBV12-4
CASSLAWEQYF
TGTGCCAGCAGCTTGGCGTGGGAGCAGTACTTC
>-|TRBD1|16|TRBJ2-7|TRBV28
CASSSVGQGAFYEQYF
TGTGCCAGCAGTTCTGTGGGGCAGGGGGCTTTCTACGAGCAGTACTTC
>-|-|16|TRBJ2-1|TRBV7-9
CASSARQVTLSNEQFF
TGTGCCAGCAGCGCCCGACAGGTAACCCTTTCCAATGAGCAGTTCTTC
>many|-|16|TRBJ2-3|TRBV6-1
CASSERAGASTDTQYF
TGTGCCAGCAGTGAGCGAGCGGGTGCTAGCACAGATACGCAGTATTTT
>few|-|14|TRBJ2-7|TRBV20-1
CSAFGTQGSYEQYF
TGCAGTGCTTTTGGAACTCAGGGCAGCTACGAGCAGTACTTC
>-|TRBD2|14|TRBJ2-1|TRBV28
CASTFSGVRGEQFF
TGTGCCAGCACCTTTAGCGGGGTAAGGGGTGAGCAGTTCTTC
>many|-|15|TRBJ2-5|TRBV7-2
CASSGLGLGQETQYF
TGTGCCAGCAGCGGTCTAGGTTTAGGACAAGAGACCCAGTACTTC
>few|TRBD2|17|TRBJ2-5|TRBV5-1
CASSLGAVAGELETQYF
TGCGCCAGCAGCTTGGGAGCGGTTGCGGGGGAGTTAGAGACCCAGTACTTC
>-|TRBD1|14|TRBJ2-1|TRBV20-1
CSATREQGWDEQFF
TGCAGTGCCACCAGGGAACAGGGGTGGGATGAGCAGTTCTTC
>-|-|15|TRBJ1-4|TRBV12-3/TRBV12-4
CASSPTRGRKEKLFF
TGTGCCAGCAGTCCGACCCGGGGACGCAAAGAAAAACTGTTTTTT
>-|-|13|TRBJ1-1|TRBV5-4
CASSRNPPGGAFF
TGTGCCAGCAGCCGCAACCCCCCCGGCGGAGCTTTCTTT